The rows below give T cell receptor beta chains drawn from one sample of a study of cytotoxic CD8 clonotypes in ibrutinib-treated CLL. Some clones are missing from TCRdb's copy, which holds only in-frame ones; the method was immunoSEQ multiplex PCR. This sample has some 35,000 clones; 69% occur once, and the top ten carry 28%. Sequences were derived from PBMCs, sampled before ibrutinib treatment. The receptors derive from a human donor with chronic lymphocytic leukemia. The CDR3 runs from the conserved cysteine through the conserved F or W. D genes are given only for firm matches. Clone sizes are given selectively: once, few, many, or a class where the clone is expanded.

CDR3 | DNA | J | length | size | D | V
CASSDFGRGIPIYGYTF | TGTGCCAGCAGCGACTTTGGACGAGGCATACCTATCTATGGCTACACCTTC | TRBJ1-2 | 17 | - | - | TRBV9
CASSLRVEGTGNSPLHF | TGTGCCAGCAGCTTGAGGGTCGAGGGGACGGGGAATTCACCCCTCCACTTT | TRBJ1-6 | 17 | - | - | TRBV5-6
CASSPGTDSYNEQFF | TGTGCCAGCAGCCCCGGGACAGACTCCTACAATGAGCAGTTCTTC | TRBJ2-1 | 15 | few | TRBD1 | TRBV9
CASSLAYGDGYTF | TGTGCCAGCAGCTTAGCCTACGGGGATGGCTACACCTTC | TRBJ1-2 | 13 | - | - | TRBV7-2
CASSYLTGIDEKLFF | TGTGCCAGCAGTTACCTGACAGGGATTGATGAAAAACTGTTTTTT | TRBJ1-4 | 15 | - | TRBD1 | TRBV6-5
CASSYRTGANVLTF | TGTGCCAGCAGTTACAGGACTGGGGCCAACGTCCTGACTTTC | TRBJ2-6 | 14 | - | - | TRBV27
CASSYLPGDQVEQFF | TGTGCCAGCAGTTACTTACCGGGGGACCAGGTTGAGCAGTTCTTC | TRBJ2-1 | 15 | - | - | TRBV6-6
CASSEYFFDRGDYGYTF | TGTGCCAGCAGTGAATACTTCTTCGACAGGGGTGACTATGGCTACACCTTC | TRBJ1-2 | 17 | - | TRBD1 | TRBV25-1
CASSLTRDQETQYF | TGCGCCAGCAGCTTGACCCGGGATCAAGAGACCCAGTACTTC | TRBJ2-5 | 14 | - | - | TRBV5-1
CASSRGTLGGYTF | TGTGCCAGCAGCCGTGGGACGCTCGGTGGCTACACCTTC | TRBJ1-2 | 13 | - | - | TRBV7-9
CASSTTGFDEAFF | TGTGCCAGCAGCACCACAGGGTTTGATGAAGCTTTCTTT | TRBJ1-1 | 13 | - | - | TRBV5-4
CASSWGLAGASSYNEQFF | TGTGCCAGCAGCTGGGGACTAGCGGGGGCGAGCTCCTACAATGAGCAGTTCTTC | TRBJ2-1 | 18 | - | TRBD2 | TRBV5-4
CAISESEGGLVDTQYF | TGTGCCATCAGTGAGTCGGAGGGAGGGCTAGTAGATACGCAGTATTTT | TRBJ2-3 | 16 | - | TRBD2 | TRBV10-3
CASADGAMNTEAFF | TGTGCTTCTGCCGACGGAGCCATGAACACTGAAGCTTTCTTT | TRBJ1-1 | 14 | - | - | TRBV19
CASSQEGVGSGTYNEQFF | TGTGCCAGCAGCCAAGAAGGGGTGGGTAGCGGAACCTACAATGAGCAGTTCTTC | TRBJ2-1 | 18 | - | - | TRBV4-2
CAIDQGHSEQYF | TGTGCCATCGATCAGGGTCACAGCGAGCAGTACTTC | TRBJ2-7 | 12 | - | - | TRBV7-9
CASSTRTGVNIQYF | TGTGCCAGTAGTACCAGGACAGGGGTAAACATTCAGTACTTC | TRBJ2-4 | 14 | - | TRBD1 | TRBV19
CASSPRGAGDTQYF | TGTGCCAGCAGCCCCAGGGGGGCTGGGGATACGCAGTATTTT | TRBJ2-3 | 14 | - | - | TRBV7-8
CAWSLGPTKTDTQYF | TGTGCCTGGAGTTTGGGACCGACCAAGACAGATACGCAGTATTTT | TRBJ2-3 | 15 | once | - | TRBV30
CASSLRVGLQETQYF | TGTGCCAGCAGCTTAAGGGTCGGGCTTCAAGAGACCCAGTACTTC | TRBJ2-5 | 15 | - | - | TRBV7-2
CASSLSRVITGYEQYF | TGTGCCAGCAGTTTATCGCGGGTGATTACGGGCTACGAGCAGTACTTC | TRBJ2-7 | 16 | - | - | TRBV27
CASSANLALNEQFF | TGCGCCAGCAGCGCTAATCTAGCGCTCAATGAGCAGTTCTTC | TRBJ2-1 | 14 | - | - | TRBV5-1
CASSPGQKNTEAFF | TGTGCCAGCAGCCCGGGACAGAAGAACACTGAAGCTTTCTTT | TRBJ1-1 | 14 | - | TRBD1 | TRBV6-4
CASSYPGQGTYEQYF | TGTGCCAGCAGCTACCCGGGACAGGGGACCTACGAGCAGTACTTC | TRBJ2-7 | 15 | few | TRBD1 | TRBV5-6
CASVAGGQTDTQYF | TGCGCCAGCGTAGCGGGGGGGCAAACAGATACGCAGTATTTT | TRBJ2-3 | 14 | few | TRBD2 | TRBV5-1
CASRRDRGLLGYTF | TGCGCCAGCAGGCGGGACAGGGGCCTTCTTGGCTACACCTTC | TRBJ1-2 | 14 | - | TRBD1 | TRBV5-1
CSALYNEQFF | TGCAGTGCCCTCTACAATGAGCAGTTCTTC | TRBJ2-1 | 10 | - | - | TRBV20-1
CASSPLGQGRHEQYF | TGTGCCAGCAGCCCCCTGGGGCAGGGGCGACACGAGCAGTACTTC | TRBJ2-7 | 15 | - | - | TRBV9
CASSEGRVGGELFF | TGTGCCAGCAGTGAGGGCAGGGTGGGCGGGGAGCTGTTTTTT | TRBJ2-2 | 14 | few | - | TRBV25-1
CASILSGTHNEQFF | TGTGCCAGCATCTTAAGCGGGACACACAATGAGCAGTTCTTC | TRBJ2-1 | 14 | - | - | TRBV27
CASSLSVLPGGYTF | TGCGCCAGCAGCTTGTCGGTGTTACCGGGTGGCTACACCTTC | TRBJ1-2 | 14 | - | - | TRBV5-1
CASAGDPPSSYEQYF | TGCGCCAGTGCGGGAGACCCCCCTAGCTCCTACGAGCAGTACTTC | TRBJ2-7 | 15 | few | TRBD2 | TRBV5-1
CASSLLPQGGIYGYTF | TGTGCCAGCAGTTTATTGCCCCAAGGAGGGATCTATGGCTACACCTTC | TRBJ1-2 | 16 | few | - | TRBV28
CASSLVGGEGYTF | TGCGCCAGCAGCTTGGTCGGCGGGGAGGGCTACACCTTC | TRBJ1-2 | 13 | - | - | TRBV5-1
CASWPRLNYGYTF | TGTGCCAGCTGGCCCCGACTTAACTATGGCTACACCTTC | TRBJ1-2 | 13 | - | - | TRBV28
CASTGTGNTIYF | TGTGCCAGCACGGGTACAGGAAACACCATATATTTT | TRBJ1-3 | 12 | - | - | TRBV6-5
CASSGSDRTSGYTF | TGTGCCAGCAGCGGGTCGGACAGAACGAGTGGCTACACCTTC | TRBJ1-2 | 14 | few | - | TRBV7-2